What follows describes a single TCR beta chain. Many counts were recorded for this clonotype. The antigen it binds to is not known. The input lacks base qualities; no much larger clone sits a single base away. The sample is drawn from a study of T-cell reconstitution after alpha-beta-depleted transplantation in children (dated by TCRdb to 2016 to 2018). Context from the whole study: Using TCR repertoire profiling, the study quantitatively followed how T-cell immune reconstitution unfolded in children after TCRalphabeta/CD19-depleted allogeneic hematopoietic cell transplantation. What the work shows at the level of the full study, not this receptor alone: The apparently early recovery of alphabetaT-cell counts about two months after transplant reportedly depended on only several hundred rapidly expanded clones that came from non-depleted graft cells. Hyperexpanded clone frequencies declined over subsequent months; after one year, T-cell counts and TCRbeta diversity were mostly attributed to newly produced T cells. In some patients, high TCRbeta diversity at day 60 was attributed to recipient T cells and intrathymic progenitors that had survived conditioning.

The method behind the library was PCR. Sequenced on an Illumina HiSeq 2500. To normalize quantification of the TCRbeta repertoire, the TCR libraries were built with molecular barcoding that relied on unique molecular identifiers. TCRdb reworked the public reads: Q25 trimming with fastp, MiXCR clone assembly, productive beta chains retained. Rows with one shared CDR3 protein collapse into an entry with the most common genes and DNA. The table for this sample lists nearly 9,500 distinct CDR3 sequences; approximately 15% of them were counted only once. In total, the top ten clones hold 50% to 60% of the sample. The meaning of the sample's time point label: day 60 (about 2 months) after transplantation. The treatment or condition label for this specimen denotes: allogeneic hematopoietic cell transplantation with graft depleted of TCRalphabeta T cells and CD19 B cells. TCRalphabeta/CD19-depleted allogeneic hematopoietic cell grafts were given to the transplant recipients, all of whom were children.

From the cysteine through the phenylalanine, the CDR3 covers 15 amino acids. Kept here is only the CDR3 DNA, which spans 45 bases and is read in frame from base 1. The germline V gene provides CDR1 LGHNA and CDR2 YSLEER. V and J are truncated by 5 bases and 0 bases respectively, leaving an intervening sequence of 10 bases. The sample consisted of PBMCs, mostly from graft donor cells, taken 60 days after TCRalphabeta/CD19-depleted stem cell transplant. The receptor chain draws on TRBV4-3 and TRBJ1-4, with no confident D gene call. The TCR sequence derives from a male patient under 18 who had a stem cell transplant for acute lymphoblastic leukemia, so the T cells may come from the graft donor. The DNA is as follows: TGCGCCAGCAGCTATACCAGGTCAACTAATGAAAAACTGTTTTTT. Its amino acids are CASSYTRSTNEKLFF.